This T cell receptor (beta chain) came from a study of T-cell reconstitution after alpha-beta-depleted transplantation in children. The V end was cut by 6 bases, the J end by 2 bases, with 17 bases between. The CDR3 runs to 15 residues. Germline CDR1 is MGHDK and CDR2 is SYGVNS. In its sample, this clonotype was seen a few times. Its antigen is unknown. Points from the study as a whole: T-cell counts and diversity were attributed mostly to newly produced T cells one year after transplant. Reported findings indicate that, about two months after transplant, alpha-beta T cells came from several hundred expanded clones, which were derived from non-depleted graft cells.

Unique molecular identifiers were incorporated when the TCRbeta library was constructed. TCRdb re-called the PCR reads with MiXCR, one entry per CDR3 protein. Of roughly 500,000 distinct CDR3 sequences in the sample, roughly 10% were seen once. The chain uses TRBV25-1 and TRBJ2-7; possible D gene TRBD2, 5 bases. The sequencing here drew on PBMCs, taken before TCRalphabeta/CD19-depleted stem cell transplant. This receptor was taken from a child aged 2-15 years with inherited bone marrow failure, due to receive a stem cell transplant. This CDR3 reads CASSPHDGIPYEQYF. The CDR3 DNA sequence: TGTGCCAGCAGCCCTCATGACGGGATACCCTACGAGCAGTACTTC.